The 8 T cell receptor beta chains listed next were all sequenced from one sample in a study of cytomegalovirus exposure and HLA in healthy donors. PCR amplification relied on 60 Vbeta primers (plus 13 Jbeta primers). Clones were read by immunoSEQ multiplex PCR, and TCRdb kept only the in-frame ones, dropping some. Across approximately 100,000 clones, the top ten clones capture about 0.59% of the sample. The sequenced sample consisted of PBMCs. The receptor set was obtained from a man between 50 and 59 years old in good health and CMV-seronegative.

The gene calls are TRBV15 and TRBJ2-7, with TRBD2 matching over 15 bases. Germline-derived CDR1 and CDR2 are LNHNV and YYDKDF (reference sequence). After removal of 0 bases from V and 1 base from J, the junction contained 7 bases not matched to a gene. The CDR3 is 19 amino acids. CDR3 in DNA: TGTGCCACCAGCAGAGATAGGGGGACTAGCGGGAGGTCGTCCTACGAGCAGTACTTC. Translating gives CATSRDRGTSGRSSYEQYF.

In regard to this clone: The junction differs from germline at one of its ends, possibly a read error. This chain links TRBV30 with TRBJ1-5; TRBD1 is a possible D gene (5 bases). Germline loops: CDR1 GTSNPN, CDR2 SVGIG (reference sequence). The CDR3 extends over 15 amino acids. CDR3 nucleotides: TGTGCCGGGAGTGTAACGGGGGGACGCAATCAGCCCCAGCATTTT. It specifies CAGSVTGGRNQPQHF. The full variable domain, completed using reference TRBV30 and TRBJ1-5, is SQTIHQWPATLVQPVGSPLSLECTVEGTSNPNLYWYRQAAGRGLQLLFYSVGIGQISSEVPQNLSASRPQDRQFILSSKKLLLSDSGFYLCAGSVTGGRNQPQHFGDGTRLSIL.

CDR3 sequence reads: CASSVEWGPNTEAFF. The CDR3 DNA is TGTGCCAGCAGCGTCGAGTGGGGCCCGAACACTGAAGCTTTCTTT. This chain joins TRBV9 and TRBJ1-1; D might be TRBD1 (5 bases). This CDR3 is built from 15 residues. The germline V gene encodes CDR1 SGDLS and CDR2 YYNGEE. With 2 bases removed from V and 1 base from J, the gap between germline ends came to 12 bases.

The chain uses TRBV4-3 and TRBJ1-2, with D perhaps TRBD1 (5 bases). The CDR3 is made up of 15 amino acids. Trimming took 0 bases from V and 5 from J, leaving 13 bases between them. Germline assignment: CDR1 LGHNA and CDR2 YSLEER. The DNA of the CDR3 is TGCGCCAGCAGCCAAGATCGGAGGGACCCTTATGGCTACACCTTC. It is translated as CASSQDRRDPYGYTF.

The V and J genes are TRBV5-1 and TRBJ1-4, with 9 bases matching TRBD1. CDR3 length equals 15 residues. V lost 4 bases to trimming and J lost 7 bases; unmatched junction nucleotides: 8. Germline-derived CDR1 and CDR2 are SGHRS and YFSETQ. The CDR3 protein is CASSKAGTGLEKLFF. CDR3 nucleotide sequence: TGCGCCAGCAGCAAAGCCGGGACAGGGCTTGAAAAACTGTTTTTT.

The chain couples TRBV5-4 to TRBJ1-4, with D perhaps TRBD1 (5 bases). CDR3 size: 14 residues. The germline V and J ends were trimmed by 7 bases and 3 bases, with 13 bases remaining between them. Per germline, CDR1 SGHNT and CDR2 YYREEE (reference sequence). DNA of the CDR3: TGTGCCAGCGGTCGGGGGGGGTCTAATGAAAAACTGTTTTTT. Amino acids: CASGRGGSNEKLFF. The complete variable domain, with remaining parts taken from reference TRBV5-4 and TRBJ1-4, reads ETGVTQSPTHLIKTRGQQVTLRCSSQSGHNTVSWYQQALGQGPQFIFQYYREEENGRGNFPPRFSGLQFPNYSSELNVNALELDDSALYLCASGRGGSNEKLFFGSGTQLSVL.

V usage is TRBV9 and J usage is TRBJ1-2; D unresolved. Between the trimmed V and J ends, which lost 7 bases and 7 bases, there was a span of 14 bases. Per the germline V gene, CDR1 is SGDLS and CDR2 is YYNGEE. The CDR3 consists of 12 residues. The CDR3 DNA is TGTGCCAGCCAACGTACCGGTATTGGCTACACCTTC. Translation gives CASQRTGIGYTF.

The CDR3 nucleotides read TGTGCCAGCAGTTTTACGGGGGGACTCAGGGAGCAGTACTTC. Protein sequence: CASSFTGGLREQYF. The chain recombines TRBV27 with TRBJ2-7, with 7 bases matching TRBD2. V was pared by 3 bases and J by 7 bases, with 9 bases of the junction left unmatched. This CDR3 is 14 amino acids long. In germline, CDR1 is MNHEY, CDR2 SMNVEV (reference sequence).